The TCR beta chain described here comes from a study of blood T cells in healthy people across ages. Germline CDR1 is SEHNR and CDR2 is FQNEAQ (reference sequence). This CDR3 has 14 amino acids. V shed 5 bases and J shed 2 bases, with 10 bases lying between them. Each donor's blood draw was 8.5 to 10 milliliters of peripheral blood. Per sample, a minimum of 6 million PBMCs were isolated. Primed by a sample-barcoded 5' primer and a J-beta primer mix, a second PCR proceeded for about 7 to 11 cycles. TCRdb re-derived calls from the 5' RACE reads in MiXCR, one entry per CDR3 protein. This sample has about 2 million distinct CDR3 sequences, with about 50% found just once.

This clonotype was sampled from a woman between 40 and 50 years old in good health. The J gene is TRBJ2-1, the V gene TRBV7-9; tentative D call: TRBD2 (5 bases). Sequencing was done on a sample of blood. Written as DNA, the CDR3 is TGTGCCAGCAGCGAAGACGGGGCCTACAATGAGCAGTTCTTC. This sequence encodes CASSEDGAYNEQFF.